These 10 T cell receptor beta chains came from one sample sequenced in a study of yellow fever vaccine responses in identical twins. In TCRdb, the RT-PCR reads were re-called with MiXCR into one record per CDR3 protein. This table holds approximately 2,800 distinct CDR3 sequences, 75% to 90% found once. The input for sequencing was T cells from blood (PBMCs), unsorted or a sorted subset (not recorded which), taken before or after yellow fever vaccination (not recorded which). Receptors originate from a female donor who received the yellow fever vaccine.

V and J are TRBV6-2 or TRBV6-3 and TRBJ2-7, with D perhaps given as TRBD1 or TRBD2 (5 bases each). Trimming took 0 bases from V and 4 from J, leaving 16 bases between them. The CDR3 covers 16 residues. Germline loops: CDR1 MNHEY, CDR2 SVGEGT. The CDR3 protein is CASSYSSGTGSYEQYF. DNA of the CDR3: TGTGCCAGCAGTTACTCGTCCGGGACCGGCAGTTACGAGCAGTACTTC.

This clonotype was counted only a few times. This chain connects TRBV5-4 to TRBJ1-1, with TRBD1 matching 7 bases. The V gene's germline CDR1 is SGHNT and CDR2 YYREEE (reference sequence). V lost 0 bases, J lost 5 bases, and 10 bases stayed unmatched. This CDR3 contains 16 residues. This CDR3 reads CASSLGLRTGRTEAFF. The CDR3 DNA sequence: TGTGCCAGCAGCTTGGGATTACGGACAGGCCGAACTGAAGCTTTCTTT.

CDR3 coding DNA: TGTGCCAGCAGTTACAGTAGTTGGGGCACAGATACGCAGTATTTT. The encoded protein is CASSYSSWGTDTQYF. The chain couples TRBV6-2 or TRBV6-3 to TRBJ2-3; D is undetermined. Trimming left V 2 bases short and J 1 base short, with 10 bases between. Germline V CDR1 and CDR2: MNHEY, SVGEGT. CDR3 size: 15 residues.

This chain uses TRBV4-1 with TRBJ1-4; D might be TRBD1 (6 bases). The CDR3 extends over 15 amino acids. Trimming removed 4 bases at V and 5 bases at J, with 14 bases between. Germline CDR1 is MGHRA and CDR2 is YSYEKL. The CDR3 here is CASSPTGTGNEKLFF. In DNA, the CDR3 is TGCGCCAGCAGCCCTACAGGGACTGGAAATGAAAAACTGTTTTTT.

The chain recombines TRBV10-3 with TRBJ1-1, with 7 bases lining up with TRBD1. Trimming cost V 3 bases and J 1 base; bases outside gene matches: 5. Per the germline V gene, CDR1 is ENHRY and CDR2 is SYGVKD. The CDR3 runs to 15 residues. In nucleotides, the CDR3 is TGTGCCATCAGTGAACAAGCAGGGGGGAACACTGAAGCTTTCTTT. Protein product: CAISEQAGGNTEAFF.

This rearrangement joins TRBV4-3 to TRBJ2-1, with D uncertain. V lost 1 base to trimming and J lost 0 bases, with 16 bases between them. This CDR3 region has 18 residues. Germline V gives CDR1 LGHNA, CDR2 YSLEER. The CDR3 DNA reads as TGCGCCAGCAGCCAAGTTATAGGAGCGAGTTACTCCTACAATGAGCAGTTCTTC. Residues: CASSQVIGASYSYNEQFF.

Concerning this clonotype itself: The junction does not match germline at one end; this may be a read error. V and J are TRBV2 and TRBJ1-6; D not certain. This CDR3 comprises 13 residues. Looked up from germline, CDR1 is SNHLY and CDR2 is FYNNEI. CDR3 nucleotides: TGTGCCAGCAGTGTTGGGTGGGATTCACTCCTCCACTTT. Its protein is CASSVGWDSLLHF.

The chain recombines TRBV29-1 with TRBJ2-1; no definite D call. Trimming took 4 bases from V and 9 from J, leaving 10 bases between them. There are 11 residues in the CDR3. The germline V gene encodes CDR1 SQVTM and CDR2 ANQGSEA. This CDR3 is CSVGESPEQFF. The CDR3 DNA is TGCAGCGTTGGCGAGTCTCCTGAGCAGTTCTTC.

Written as DNA, the CDR3 is TGTGCCATCAGTGACGGGCTCGGTGAAGCTTTCTTT. Amino acid sequence: CAISDGLGEAFF. The J gene is TRBJ1-1, the V gene TRBV10-3; D remains ambiguous. Germline CDR1 reads ENHRY; CDR2 reads SYGVKD. V was shortened by 3 bases and J by 7 bases, with 9 bases between the two germline ends. The CDR3 length is 12 residues.

The sample holds a few counts of this clonotype. The V and J genes are TRBV23-1 and TRBJ1-6; the D is unclear. TRBV23-1 qualifies as an ORF whose function is uncertain. The CDR3 has 16 amino acids. V shed 5 bases and J shed 6 bases, with 17 bases lying between them. Here the CDR3 DNA reads TGCGCCAGCAGTATGATCATCGGATCCGCTAATTCACCCCTCCACTTT. Translation: CASSMIIGSANSPLHF.